A single sample gave rise to the 23 T cell receptor beta chains below, sequenced in a study of shared clonotypes between healthy human individuals. This table comes from immunoSEQ multiplex PCR, and its TCRdb copy is limited to in-frame clones, with some not included. The table records about 2.1 million clones, under 95% of them present only once. CD45RO-negative, CCR7-selected cells formed the naive CD8 fraction, which excluded terminally differentiated effector memory CD45RA+ cells. The sequenced material came from naive CD8+ T cells from PBMCs. The origin of the receptors is a man between 18 and 29 years old in good health. Some clones in this sample may be carry-over from other donors' samples.

The V gene is TRBV19, the J gene TRBJ1-5; D gene uncertain. The V gene's germline CDR1 is LNHDA and CDR2 SQIVND (reference sequence). The CDR3 loop spans 16 amino acids. Trimming removed 4 bases at V and 0 bases at J, with 13 bases between. DNA for the CDR3: TGTGCCAGTAGTACGTGGGAGATTAATAGCAATCAGCCCCAGCATTTT. Its protein product is CASSTWEINSNQPQHF.

The rearrangement joins TRBV7-9 to TRBJ1-2; tentatively, D is TRBD1 (5 bases). The CDR3 covers 17 residues. Trimming pared 1 base from V and 0 bases from J, leaving 15 bases between. Germline CDR1 SEHNR, CDR2 FQNEAQ (reference sequence). The CDR3 bases are TGTGCCAGCAGCTTAGGGGGCAGGGCGCAGGCTAACTATGGCTACACCTTC. Protein sequence: CASSLGGRAQANYGYTF.

This chain uses TRBV7-2 with TRBJ2-7; 12 positions match TRBD2. The CDR3 covers 18 residues. V lost 1 base and J lost 4; bases outside the gene matches: 11. Looked up from germline, CDR1 is SGHTA and CDR2 is FQGNSA. CDR3 DNA: TGTGCCAGCAGCTTAGGGCTAGCGGGAGGGCCTTTTAAGTACGAGCAGTACTTC. It is translated as CASSLGLAGGPFKYEQYF.

The CDR3: CASSSHPTSGIYNEQFF. CDR3 bases: TGTGCCAGCAGTTCACACCCGACTAGCGGGATTTACAATGAGCAGTTCTTC. This chain joins TRBV27 and TRBJ2-1; 11 bases map to TRBD2. The CDR3 runs to 17 residues. The V and J ends lost 4 bases and 4 bases, in that order; junction bases with no gene match: 9. Germline V gene lookup returns CDR1 MNHEY and CDR2 SMNVEV (reference sequence).

Comment on this clone: This CDR3 is also generated by other DNA sequences in the sample. The V call is TRBV28, the J call TRBJ2-7; 11 bases align to TRBD2. Trimming at V came to 5 bases and at J to 2 bases, leaving 5 bases not matched to a gene. The CDR3 contains 15 residues. The germline V gene has CDR1 MDHEN and CDR2 SYDVKM. The CDR3 loop reads CASSLIAGGPYEQYF. The CDR3 nucleotides are TGTGCCAGCAGTCTCATAGCGGGAGGGCCCTACGAGCAGTACTTC.

As to this clone: This same CDR3 is encoded by further DNA sequences in the sample. This chain joins TRBV29-1 and TRBJ2-7; the D is unclear. The germline V and J ends were trimmed by 4 bases and 2 bases, with 3 bases remaining between them. This CDR3 comprises 10 residues. CDR1 SQVTM and CDR2 ANQGSEA come from the germline V gene. DNA for the CDR3: TGCAGCGTTGTTACCTACGAGCAGTACTTC. This translates into CSVVTYEQYF.

The rearrangement joins TRBV25-1 to TRBJ1-1; TRBD1 is a possible D gene (6 bases). The CDR3 has 12 amino acids. CDR1 is MGHDK, CDR2 SYGVNS, per germline. V lost 9 bases and J 4 bases, leaving 12 bases between the germline ends. Written as DNA, the CDR3 is TGTGCCAGTGTCAGGGGCCGCACTGAAGCTTTCTTT. Its translation: CASVRGRTEAFF.

The chain combines TRBV7-9 with TRBJ2-3; 10 positions agree with TRBD2. V was pared by 0 bases and J by 8 bases, with 11 bases of the junction left unmatched. This CDR3 region has 17 residues. Germline CDR1 SEHNR, CDR2 FQNEAQ (reference sequence). CDR3 region: CASSLAGWLAGVGTQYF. CDR3 in DNA: TGTGCCAGCAGCTTAGCGGGTTGGCTAGCGGGAGTAGGTACGCAGTATTTT. Complete variable domain (other parts from reference TRBV7-9 and TRBJ2-3): DTGVSQNPRHKITKRGQNVTFRCDPISEHNRLYWYRQTLGQGPEFLTYFQNEAQLEKSRLLSDRFSAERPKGSFSTLEIQRTEQGDSAMYLCASSLAGWLAGVGTQYFGPGTRLTVL.

This clone occurred a few times. The CDR3 coding sequence is TGTGCCAGCAGCGCCTCCGGAGCAGGTGAAAAACTGTTTTTT. Its translation is CASSASGAGEKLFF. V is TRBV9 and J is TRBJ1-4, with D unresolved. CDR1 and CDR2 from the germline V gene are SGDLS and YYNGEE. V was trimmed by 3 bases and J by 7 bases, leaving 13 bases between them. This CDR3 spans 14 amino acids.

The chain couples TRBV4-1 to TRBJ2-7; a weak D match, TRBD2 (5 bases). Germline V gene sequence: CDR1 MGHRA, CDR2 YSYEKL. The CDR3 extends over 14 amino acids. V gave up 1 base and J gave up 3 bases, with 10 bases separating them. The CDR3 protein is CASSQGPAVYEQYF. CDR3 in DNA: TGCGCCAGCAGCCAAGGGCCAGCGGTCTACGAGCAGTACTTC.

The genes are TRBV4-3 and TRBJ2-7; TRBD2 matches 11 bases. V shed 0 bases, J shed 1 base, and the junction held 5 bases outside the gene matches. The CDR3 spans 17 residues. The germline CDR1 and CDR2 sequences are LGHNA and YSLEER. As DNA, the CDR3 is TGCGCCAGCAGCCAAGAGTGGCTAGCGGGAGGATCCTACGAGCAGTACTTC. Residues: CASSQEWLAGGSYEQYF.

The V and J genes are TRBV1 and TRBJ2-5. TRBV1 is a listed pseudogene. The CDR3 covers 16 residues. The CDR3 reads CTSSQDPGTERGTQYF. CDR3 sequence (DNA): TGCACCAGCAGCCAAGATCCGGGAACTGAAAGGGGGACCCAGTACTTC.

Note on this clone: This CDR3 is also generated by other DNA sequences in the sample. The chain joins TRBV11-1 to TRBJ1-1; D remains unclear. V lost 1 base and J 1 base, leaving 4 bases between the germline ends. The germline V gene has CDR1 SGHAT and CDR2 FQDESV (reference sequence). The CDR3 totals 13 residues. The DNA for the CDR3 is TGTGCCAGCAGCTTAGTCCCGAACACTGAAGCTTTCTTT. Its translation: CASSLVPNTEAFF.

This clone was recorded once. The chain joins TRBV4-2 to TRBJ2-7; D may be TRBD2 (5 bases). Germline V gene sequence: CDR1 LGHNA, CDR2 YNFKEQ. Trimming cost V 0 bases and J 4 bases, with 10 bases left between them. CDR3 length equals 14 residues. This CDR3 reads CASSQETTEYEQYF. As DNA, the CDR3 is TGTGCCAGCAGCCAAGAGACTACTGAATACGAGCAGTACTTC.

The V and J genes are TRBV6-6 and TRBJ2-2, with TRBD1 as a possible D gene (6 bases). The CDR3 spans 14 residues. CDR1 and CDR2 from the germline V gene are MNHNY and SVGAGI (reference sequence). Trimming cost V 1 base and J 5 bases, with 8 bases left between them. The CDR3 DNA reads TGTGCCAGCAGTTACTACAGGGTAACCGGGGAGCTGTTTTTT. This translates into CASSYYRVTGELFF.

This chain uses TRBV23-1 with TRBJ2-7; D possibly corresponds to TRBD2 (6 bases). TRBV23-1 is reported as an ORF; its role is uncertain. V was pared by 3 bases and J by 2 bases, with 14 bases between. CDR3 length equals 15 residues. CDR3 in DNA: TGCGCCAGCAGTCACTCCCCCGGGAGCGCCTACGAGCAGTACTTC. Translated, it gives CASSHSPGSAYEQYF.

The rearrangement joins TRBV2 to TRBJ2-5, with 7 bases aligning to TRBD2. V lost 3 bases to trimming and J lost 2 bases; unmatched junction nucleotides: 3. The CDR3 has 14 residues. The germline V gene has CDR1 SNHLY and CDR2 FYNNEI. Here the CDR3 reads CASSEGGTQETQYF. The DNA for the CDR3 is TGTGCCAGCAGTGAGGGAGGGACGCAAGAGACCCAGTACTTC.

The chain joins TRBV7-6 to TRBJ2-1; 12 bases are shared with TRBD2. V shed 3 bases, J shed 2 bases, and the junction held 5 bases outside the gene matches. The CDR3 covers 17 residues. Germline CDR1 and CDR2: SGHVS and FNYEAQ. The CDR3 protein is CASSFRLAGEAYNEQFF. In DNA form, the CDR3 reads TGTGCCAGCAGCTTCCGACTAGCGGGAGAGGCCTACAATGAGCAGTTCTTC.

Only one count was recorded for this clone. Other DNA sequences in this specimen translate into the identical CDR3. J is TRBJ2-1 and V is TRBV28; D is undetermined. The V end lost 1 base, the J end lost 8 bases, and 12 bases lay between the germline ends. The CDR3 extends over 14 amino acids. CDR1 and CDR2 (germline): MDHEN, SYDVKM. The CDR3 here is CASSLFGEVDEQFF. The CDR3, as DNA: TGTGCCAGCAGTTTATTTGGTGAAGTTGATGAGCAGTTCTTC.

The chain is built from TRBV5-5 and TRBJ2-7; D possibly corresponds to TRBD1 (6 bases). The CDR3 runs to 14 residues. Trimming pared 2 bases from V and 5 bases from J, leaving 14 bases between. CDR1 is SGHKS, CDR2 YYEKEE, per germline (reference sequence). CDR3: CASSLGQGLDEQYF. The DNA of the CDR3 is TGTGCCAGCAGCTTAGGGCAGGGGCTTGACGAGCAGTACTTC.

The CDR3 DNA follows: TGCGCCAGCAGCCAAGATGGGGCCTACAATGAGCAGTTCTTC. It translates to CASSQDGAYNEQFF. The chain uses TRBV4-1 and TRBJ2-1; no clear D gene. The CDR3 consists of 14 residues. Germline CDR1 is MGHRA and CDR2 is YSYEKL. V gave up 0 bases and J gave up 2 bases, with 5 bases separating them.

The chain joins TRBV19 to TRBJ2-4; tentatively, D is TRBD1 (5 bases). With 5 bases removed from V and 1 base from J, the gap between germline ends came to 9 bases. CDR3 length equals 14 residues. The V gene's germline CDR1 is LNHDA and CDR2 SQIVND (reference sequence). CDR3 residues: CASSPKGAKNIQYF. The CDR3 DNA is TGTGCCAGTAGTCCGAAGGGGGCCAAAAACATTCAGTACTTC.

This sequence joins TRBV9 and TRBJ1-1, with D perhaps matching TRBD1 (6 bases). Trimming removed 3 bases from V and 2 bases from J, with 14 bases in between. This CDR3 contains 15 residues. Per the germline V gene, CDR1 is SGDLS and CDR2 is YYNGEE. The CDR3 sequence is CASSARQGSNTEAFF. CDR3 DNA sequence: TGTGCCAGCAGCGCCCGGCAGGGGAGTAACACTGAAGCTTTCTTT.